This TCR beta chain appears in the sequencing data of a study of early T cells in non-severe SARS-CoV-2 infection. MiXCR, run by TCRdb on the 5' RACE reads, gives a single entry per CDR3 protein. The sample has some 87,000 distinct CDR3 sequences, 12% to 15% seen once. This clonotype appeared many times. Germline V gene sequence: CDR1 SGHRS, CDR2 YFSETQ. V gave up 4 bases and J gave up 0 bases; unmatched junction bases: 5. This CDR3 has 15 residues. The origin of this receptor is an adult who was a healthcare worker with PCR-confirmed SARS-CoV-2 infection or an uninfected control (not recorded which). Sequencing was done on a sample of whole blood. The rearrangement uses TRBV5-1 and TRBJ2-3; 7 bases fit TRBD2. The CDR3 here is CASSDLADSTDTQYF. CDR3 nucleotides: TGCGCCAGCAGCGACCTAGCGGATAGCACAGATACGCAGTATTTT.